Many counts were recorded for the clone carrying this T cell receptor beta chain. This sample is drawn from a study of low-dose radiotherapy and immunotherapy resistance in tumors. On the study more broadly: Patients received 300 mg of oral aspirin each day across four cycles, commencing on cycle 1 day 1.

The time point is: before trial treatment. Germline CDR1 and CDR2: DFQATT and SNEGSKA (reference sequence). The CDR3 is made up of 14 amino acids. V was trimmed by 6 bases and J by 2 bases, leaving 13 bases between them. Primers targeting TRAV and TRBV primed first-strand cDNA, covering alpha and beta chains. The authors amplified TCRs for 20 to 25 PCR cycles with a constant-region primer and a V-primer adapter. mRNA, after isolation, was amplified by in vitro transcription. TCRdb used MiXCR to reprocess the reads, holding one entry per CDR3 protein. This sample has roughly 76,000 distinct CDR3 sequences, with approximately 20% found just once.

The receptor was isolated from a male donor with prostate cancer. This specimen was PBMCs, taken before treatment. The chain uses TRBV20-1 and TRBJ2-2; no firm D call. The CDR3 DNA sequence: TGCAGTGCGAGTAAAGGGTTCAACACCGGGGAGCTGTTTTTT. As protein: CSASKGFNTGELFF.